What follows describes a single T cell receptor beta chain. As yet, its antigen is unknown. These data belong to a study of monozygotic twins with inflammatory bowel disease. Study-wide results and caveats: Cells of different T cell subtypes could not be told apart. The inverse Simpson measure of TCRbeta diversity was lower in IBD patients than in healthy co-twins. Variability in patient repertoires may have come partly from differing immunosuppressive treatments. Concordant and discordant twins showed no difference in repertoire similarity, possibly from limited power.

With the 5' RACE reads reprocessed, TCRdb shows one record per CDR3 protein and no DNA. The repertoire table contains about 420,000 distinct CDR3 sequences. The sequencing input was blood. This sequence originates from a human donor with ulcerative colitis or Crohn's disease, or a healthy co-twin of an affected twin (not recorded which).

The CDR3 spells CASSFWTGGPETQYF. This chain joins TRBV7-2 and TRBJ2-5; there is no DNA to check the TCRdb D call of TRBD1. This CDR3 region has 15 residues. From germline, CDR1 is SGHTA and CDR2 FQGNSA.